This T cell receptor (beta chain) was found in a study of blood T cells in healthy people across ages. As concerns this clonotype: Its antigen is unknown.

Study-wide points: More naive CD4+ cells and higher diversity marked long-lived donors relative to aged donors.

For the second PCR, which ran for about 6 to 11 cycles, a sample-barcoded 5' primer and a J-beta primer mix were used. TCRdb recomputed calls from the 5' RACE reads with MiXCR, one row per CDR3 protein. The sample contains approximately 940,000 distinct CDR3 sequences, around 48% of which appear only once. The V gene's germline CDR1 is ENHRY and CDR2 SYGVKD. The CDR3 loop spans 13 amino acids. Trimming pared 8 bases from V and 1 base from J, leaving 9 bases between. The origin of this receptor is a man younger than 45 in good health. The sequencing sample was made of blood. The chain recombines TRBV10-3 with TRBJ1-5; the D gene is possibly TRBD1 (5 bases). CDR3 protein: CAIGRDSNQPQHF. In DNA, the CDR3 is TGTGCCATCGGCCGGGACAGCAATCAGCCCCAGCATTTT.